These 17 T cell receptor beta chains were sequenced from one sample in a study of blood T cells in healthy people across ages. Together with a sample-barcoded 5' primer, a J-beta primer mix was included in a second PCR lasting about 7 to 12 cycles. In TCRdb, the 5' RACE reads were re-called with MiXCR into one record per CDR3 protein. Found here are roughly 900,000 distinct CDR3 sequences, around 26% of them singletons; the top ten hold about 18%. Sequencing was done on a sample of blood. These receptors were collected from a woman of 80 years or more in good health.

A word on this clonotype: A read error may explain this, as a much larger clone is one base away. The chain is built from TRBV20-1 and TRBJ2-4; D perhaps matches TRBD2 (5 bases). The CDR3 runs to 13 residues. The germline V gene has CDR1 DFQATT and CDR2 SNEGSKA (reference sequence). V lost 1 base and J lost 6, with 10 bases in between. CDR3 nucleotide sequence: TGCAGTGCTAGAGGGATACTAGGAAACATTCAGTACTTC. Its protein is CSARGILGNIQYF.

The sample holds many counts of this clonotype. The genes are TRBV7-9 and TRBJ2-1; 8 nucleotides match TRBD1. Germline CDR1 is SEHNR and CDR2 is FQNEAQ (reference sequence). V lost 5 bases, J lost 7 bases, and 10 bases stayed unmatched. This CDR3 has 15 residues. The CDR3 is CASSRAGGAQNEQFF. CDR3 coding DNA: TGTGCCAGCAGCCGGGCAGGGGGCGCACAGAATGAGCAGTTCTTC.

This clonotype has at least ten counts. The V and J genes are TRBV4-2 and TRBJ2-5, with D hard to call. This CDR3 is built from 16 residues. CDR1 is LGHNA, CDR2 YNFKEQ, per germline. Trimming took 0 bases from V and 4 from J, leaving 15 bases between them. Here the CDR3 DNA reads TGTGCCAGCAGCCAAGAAGGAGCTACCTCTCGAGAGACCCAGTACTTC. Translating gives CASSQEGATSRETQYF.

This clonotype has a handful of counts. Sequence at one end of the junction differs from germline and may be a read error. The CDR3 coding sequence is TGTGCCAGCAATTACAGGGTAGGAGCTCAGCCCCAGCATTTT. Translation: CASNYRVGAQPQHF. The chain couples TRBV6-6 to TRBJ1-5, with D possibly matching TRBD1 (6 bases). The CDR3 is 14 residues long. CDR1 and CDR2 (germline): MNHNY, SVGAGI (reference sequence).

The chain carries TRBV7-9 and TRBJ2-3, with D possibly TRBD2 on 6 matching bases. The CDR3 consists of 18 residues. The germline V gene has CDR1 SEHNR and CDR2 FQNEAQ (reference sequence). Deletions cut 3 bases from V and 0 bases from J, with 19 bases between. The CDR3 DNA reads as TGTGCCAGCAGCTTGAGGCCGGGCGGGGTTGCTAGCACAGATACGCAGTATTTT. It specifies CASSLRPGGVASTDTQYF.

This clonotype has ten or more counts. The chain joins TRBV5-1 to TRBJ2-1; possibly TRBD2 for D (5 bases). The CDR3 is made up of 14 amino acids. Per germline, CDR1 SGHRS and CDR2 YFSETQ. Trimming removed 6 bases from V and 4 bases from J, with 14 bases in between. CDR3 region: CASTRGQDYNEQFF. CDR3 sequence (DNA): TGCGCCAGCACCCGAGGGCAGGATTACAATGAGCAGTTCTTC.

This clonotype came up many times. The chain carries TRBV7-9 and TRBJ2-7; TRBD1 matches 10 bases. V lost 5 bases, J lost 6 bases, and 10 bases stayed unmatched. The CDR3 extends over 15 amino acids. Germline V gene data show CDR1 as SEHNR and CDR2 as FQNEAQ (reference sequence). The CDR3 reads CASSHMGQGWREQYF. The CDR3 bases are TGTGCCAGCAGCCACATGGGACAGGGGTGGCGCGAGCAGTACTTC.

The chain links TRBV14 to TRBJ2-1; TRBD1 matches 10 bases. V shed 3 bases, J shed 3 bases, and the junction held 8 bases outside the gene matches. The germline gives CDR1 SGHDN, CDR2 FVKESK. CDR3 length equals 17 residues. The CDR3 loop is CASSHPPGQGNYNEQFF. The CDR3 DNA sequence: TGTGCCAGCAGCCATCCCCCGGGACAGGGGAACTACAATGAGCAGTTCTTC.

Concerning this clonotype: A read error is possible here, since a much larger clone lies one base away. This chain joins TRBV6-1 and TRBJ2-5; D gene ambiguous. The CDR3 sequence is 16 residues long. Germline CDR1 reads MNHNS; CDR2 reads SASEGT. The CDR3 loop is CASSDRMARPRETQHF. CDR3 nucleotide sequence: TGTGCCAGCAGTGATCGTATGGCGCGACCCCGAGAGACCCAGCACTTC.

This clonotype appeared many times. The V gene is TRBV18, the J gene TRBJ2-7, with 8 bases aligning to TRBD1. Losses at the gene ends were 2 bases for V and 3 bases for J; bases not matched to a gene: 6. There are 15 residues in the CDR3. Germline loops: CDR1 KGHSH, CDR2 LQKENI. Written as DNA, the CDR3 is TGTGCCAGCTCACCAGGGACAGGTGATTACTACGAGCAGTACTTC. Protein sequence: CASSPGTGDYYEQYF.

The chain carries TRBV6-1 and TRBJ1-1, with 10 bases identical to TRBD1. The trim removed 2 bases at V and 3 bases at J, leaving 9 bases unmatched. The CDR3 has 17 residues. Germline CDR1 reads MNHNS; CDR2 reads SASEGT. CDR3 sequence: CASSETRPDRGDTEAFF. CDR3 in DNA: TGTGCCAGCAGTGAAACCCGACCGGACAGGGGGGACACTGAAGCTTTCTTT.

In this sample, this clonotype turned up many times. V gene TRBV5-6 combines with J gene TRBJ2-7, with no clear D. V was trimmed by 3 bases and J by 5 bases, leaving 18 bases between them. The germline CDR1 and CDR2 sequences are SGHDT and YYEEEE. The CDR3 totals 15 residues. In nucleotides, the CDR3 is TGTGCCAGCAGCTCCACCTCCCCCAGGTATGACGAGCAGTACTTC. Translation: CASSSTSPRYDEQYF.

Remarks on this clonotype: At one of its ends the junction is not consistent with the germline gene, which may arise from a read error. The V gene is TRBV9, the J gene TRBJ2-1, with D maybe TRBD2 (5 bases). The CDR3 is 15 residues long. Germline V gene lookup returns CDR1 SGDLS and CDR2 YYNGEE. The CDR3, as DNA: TGCGCCAGCAGCGTTCGGGGATTAAAGGAGGATGAGCAGTTCTTC. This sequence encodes CASSVRGLKEDEQFF.

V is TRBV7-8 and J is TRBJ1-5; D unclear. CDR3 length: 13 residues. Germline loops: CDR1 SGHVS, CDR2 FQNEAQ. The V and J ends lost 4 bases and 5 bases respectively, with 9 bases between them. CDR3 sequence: CASSSAGDQPQHF. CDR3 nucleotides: TGTGCCAGCAGCTCAGCAGGAGATCAGCCCCAGCATTTT.

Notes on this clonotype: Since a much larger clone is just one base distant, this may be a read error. DNA of the CDR3: TGTGCCGGCAGCTTAGATATTGGGGGTCGAAATGAGCAGTTCTTC. Residues: CAGSLDIGGRNEQFF. The J gene is TRBJ2-1, the V gene TRBV11-2; D is tentatively TRBD1 or TRBD2 (5 bases each). Germline V CDR1 and CDR2: SGHAT, FQNNGV. The CDR3 totals 15 residues.

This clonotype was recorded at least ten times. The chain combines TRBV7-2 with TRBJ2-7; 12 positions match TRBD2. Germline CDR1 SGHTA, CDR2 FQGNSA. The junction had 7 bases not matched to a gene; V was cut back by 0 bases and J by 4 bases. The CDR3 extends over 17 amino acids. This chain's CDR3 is CASSLAASGGARYEQYF. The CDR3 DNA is TGTGCCAGCAGCTTAGCGGCTAGCGGGGGGGCCAGGTACGAGCAGTACTTC. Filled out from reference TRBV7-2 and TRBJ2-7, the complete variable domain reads GAGVSQSPSNKVTEKGKDVELRCDPISGHTALYWYRQSLGQGLEFLIYFQGNSAPDKSGLPSDRFSAERTGGSVSTLTIQRTQQEDSAVYLCASSLAASGGARYEQYFGPGTRLTVT.

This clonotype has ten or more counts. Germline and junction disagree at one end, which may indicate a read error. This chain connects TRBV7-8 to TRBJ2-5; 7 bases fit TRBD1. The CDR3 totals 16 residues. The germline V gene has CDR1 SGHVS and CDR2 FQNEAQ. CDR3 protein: CASSLRDSPNQETQYF. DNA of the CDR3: TGTGCCAGCAGCTTAAGGGACAGCCCTAACCAGGAGACCCAGTACTTC.